The clone carrying this TCR beta chain was found many times. Its antigen is not known. The data originate from a study of T cells after yellow fever vaccination. The study's findings and limits: The booster saw the reappearance of most primary-vaccination clones (around 96% CD4, 88% CD8).

As TCR cDNA was made by 5'RACE template switching, a universal primer site and UMIs were added. MiXCR was run by TCRdb on the 5' RACE reads, yielding one entry per CDR3 protein. The repertoire holds about 75,000 distinct CDR3 sequences, with around 7.9% as singletons. The V gene's germline CDR1 is ENHRY and CDR2 SYGVKD. Trimming at V came to 9 bases and at J to 5 bases, leaving 6 bases not matched to a gene. This CDR3 is 14 amino acids long. This clonotype was obtained from a man aged 18 to 30 who received the YFV17D yellow fever vaccine. The chain employs TRBV10-3 and TRBJ2-3; TRBD2 agrees at 12 bases. Material: CD8+ T cells sorted from PBMCs, obtained more than 8 days after the first yellow fever vaccination. The chain's CDR3 is CAMASGGALDTQYF. The DNA of the CDR3 is TGTGCCATGGCTAGCGGGGGGGCTCTAGATACGCAGTATTTT.